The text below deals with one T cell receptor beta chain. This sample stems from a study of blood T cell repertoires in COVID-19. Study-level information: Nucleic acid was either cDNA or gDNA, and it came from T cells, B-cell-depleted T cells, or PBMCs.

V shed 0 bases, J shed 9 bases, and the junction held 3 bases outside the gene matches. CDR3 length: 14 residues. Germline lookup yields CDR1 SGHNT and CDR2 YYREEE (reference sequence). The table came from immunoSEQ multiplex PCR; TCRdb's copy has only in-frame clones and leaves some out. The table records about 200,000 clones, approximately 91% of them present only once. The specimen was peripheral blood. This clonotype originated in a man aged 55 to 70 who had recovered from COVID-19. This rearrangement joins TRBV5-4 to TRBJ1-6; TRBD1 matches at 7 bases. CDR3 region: CASSLEGGGSPLHF. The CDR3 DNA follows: TGTGCCAGCAGCTTGGAAGGGGGCGGTTCACCCCTCCACTTT.